This T cell receptor (beta chain) was identified during a study of blood T cell repertoires in COVID-19. Overall study: The origin of the acute and convalescent COVID-19 samples was the United States, Italy and Spain. Sources were T cells, B-cell-depleted T cells, or PBMCs; the material itself was cDNA or gDNA.

Authors' analysis steps: Amplification from reference gene primers served as the basis for estimated nucleated cell counts. Some clones are missing from TCRdb's copy, which holds only in-frame ones; the method was immunoSEQ multiplex PCR. The V and J calls and clone size come from that table; D and trimming were worked out from the DNA. The sample records roughly 63,000 clones, about 74% being singletons. J was trimmed by 3 bases and V by 6 bases; bases with no gene match: 4. The germline V gene has CDR1 MNHEY and CDR2 SMNVEV (reference sequence). The CDR3 totals 15 residues. This receptor was obtained from a woman of 80 years or more with acute or convalescent COVID-19. The sample consisted of peripheral blood. The chain has TRBV27 and TRBJ2-3; the match to TRBD1 covers 12 bases. CDR3 nucleotides: TGTGCCAGCAGCCGGGACAGGGGGCAGACAGATACGCAGTATTTT. It translates to CASSRDRGQTDTQYF.